What follows are 3 T cell receptor beta chains derived from one specimen sequenced in a study of T cells in Graves' hyperthyroidism and ophthalmopathy. There were TCR beta CDR3 regions amplified from RNA transcripts. The primer set for the first-round RT-PCR of the TCR CDR3 was HTBI. Each CDR3 protein gets one entry after TCRdb re-called the multiplex PCR reads with MiXCR. In the table there are fewer than 450,000 distinct CDR3 sequences, nearly 15% of which are singletons. Sequencing was carried out using blood. The receptor source for this set is an older woman with Graves' ophthalmopathy.

This clonotype was detected only a few times. The chain employs TRBV28 and TRBJ2-4; the match to TRBD1 covers 9 bases. The CDR3 contains 14 residues. Germline loops: CDR1 MDHEN, CDR2 SYDVKM. Trimming cost V 2 bases and J 9 bases; bases outside gene matches: 5. In DNA form, the CDR3 reads TGTGCCAGCAGTTTAGAACAGGGGGCGGGCATTCAGTACTTC. Amino acids: CASSLEQGAGIQYF.

This clonotype showed up many times. The J gene is TRBJ2-5, the V gene TRBV12-3 or TRBV12-4; no firm D call. The length of the CDR3 is 13 residues. Between the trimmed V and J ends, which lost 5 bases and 0 bases, there was a span of 7 bases. The CDR3 bases are TGTGCCAGCAGTCCTCATTACCAAGAGACCCAGTACTTC. Translation: CASSPHYQETQYF.

The chain carries TRBV9 and TRBJ2-1, with D perhaps matching TRBD2 (6 bases). Germline CDR1 is SGDLS and CDR2 is YYNGEE. V lost 0 bases and J lost 0, with 13 bases in between. The CDR3 consists of 17 residues. CDR3 protein: CASSVEAGPSSYNEQFF. In DNA form, the CDR3 reads TGTGCCAGCAGCGTAGAGGCGGGGCCTAGCTCCTACAATGAGCAGTTCTTC. Full variable domain (missing parts from reference TRBV9 and TRBJ2-1): DSGVTQTPKHLITATGQRVTLRCSPRSGDLSVYWYQQSLDQGLQFLIQYYNGEERAKGNILERFSAQQFPDLHSELNLSSLELGDSALYFCASSVEAGPSSYNEQFFGPGTRLTVL.